This T cell receptor beta chain was retrieved from a study of beta chain features in type 1 diabetes (dated by TCRdb to the late 2010s). Regarding the research as a whole: Mean age, gender distribution, total cell number and subset yield did not differ between patients and healthy donors. Across all samples, some 99 million sorted cells were examined, and cell number per subset correlated strongly with RNA yield. In the study, TCRB repertoires of sorted circulating CD4+ T cell subsets from recently diagnosed type 1 diabetes patients were compared with those of matched healthy donors. Regulatory and stem cell-like memory subsets were obtained from only 8 patients and roughly 8 healthy donors, while naive and central memory subsets were obtained from all 30 or so donors.

What the research found in general, with its limitations: Fewer insertions and more nucleotide deletions at VDJ recombination sites were observed in patients with type 1 diabetes, implying thymic rearrangement abnormalities. HLA sub-analyses involved small numbers of individuals, so any influence of HLA type on TCRB rearrangement remained unresolved. Naive, central memory and regulatory TCRB repertoires appeared to be more alike among patients than among healthy donors. Shorter templates might be favored by PCR, yet because patient and control samples were amplified and corrected together, any such skew would affect both groups equally. In all four CD4+ subsets, TCRB CDR3 length was moderately but significantly shorter in type 1 diabetes patients. Sequencing cDNA rather than genomic DNA could over-represent highly expressing activated cells, although activation and CD3 levels did not differ between groups.

Regarding this clone: Its recognized antigen is unknown. It has no much larger one-base neighbor in the sample; base qualities were not kept.

From each donor, a single peripheral blood sample of 100 to 150 mL on average was drawn into heparinised tubes. A BD FACSAria II was used to sort naive, central memory, regulatory and stem cell-like memory CD4+ T cells with a panel that included CD45RO, CCR7, CD25, CD127, CD95 and CD27. Purity was above 98% for every sorted population. Right away, PBMCs were isolated by Lymphoprep density gradient centrifugation and were stained directly, with no culture step. Samples were stained and sorted in pairs, with one healthy donor and one patient per experiment, so that batch effects were minimized. The High Capacity cDNA Reverse Transcription Kit was used to reverse transcribe all of the isolated RNA, meaning that expressed TCRB transcripts were what got sequenced. Deep immunoSEQ sequencing was applied to naive, central memory and regulatory T cell samples, giving an average of roughly 3.5 million total reads per sample. Sorted cells were lysed in RLT buffer, and RNA was extracted using DNase-treated RNeasy Micro or Mini kits according to cell number. Each cell subset was processed separately to prevent cross-contamination, with patient and healthy donor samples processed together. TCRB sequences were amplified from cDNA with the immunoSEQ multiplex PCR, producing 87-bp fragments spanning the CDR3 region. Amplicons were sequenced on the Illumina HiSeq platform. The paper's data handling went like this. Synthetic template baselines were used to correct PCR bias computationally, reads within Hamming distance 2 were collapsed together, and singletons that could not be merged were discarded. Reads were aligned against IMGT to assign V, D and J genes, CDR3 length and insertions or deletions at six rearrangement sites. Within each subset, clonotype counts were normalized to sorted cell number, after which true diversity and Gini coefficients were computed with the tcR R package. The overlap coefficient, calculated on TCRB nucleotide sequences, was used to quantify repertoire sharing. Out-of-frame TCRB sequences from naive cells were analyzed as a proxy for the pre-selection repertoire. The source is immuneACCESS, and TCRdb retained only in-frame sequences with V and J called. Part of the clones is not carried over; for the studies checked, unresolved V genes explain less than half of this, and the remainder is unexplained. D and trimming come from the DNA, and the V and J calls and clone size come from that table. The table for this sample lists approximately 250,000 clones; 11% of them were counted only once. Around 0.018% of the sample goes to the ten largest clones.

What was sequenced was naive CD4+ T cells from blood. What this sample's cell subset or site label stands for: true naive CD4+ T cells. This TCR came from a man aged 25-45 years with type 1 diabetes.

The bases read TGCGCCAGCAGCTTGGAGAGCTCCTACAATGAGCAGTTCTTC. Translated, this is CASSLESSYNEQFF. The chain uses TRBV5-1 and TRBJ2-1; no D gene can be assigned with confidence. Sequences SGHRS (CDR1) and YFSETQ (CDR2) are obtained from the germline V gene. V is pared back by 0 bases and J by 0 bases, with 4 bases lying between the germline termini. The CDR3 starts with the cysteine, ends with the phenylalanine, and has 14 residues. Of all the DNA, just the CDR3 is kept, 42 bases in frame from base 1.